This T cell receptor (beta chain) was sequenced for a study of OX40 agonist ivuxolimab in advanced cancers. In the study overall: Ivuxolimab, an antibody that agonizes OX40 (CD134), was administered to the patients.

Findings and caveats of the study: Some patients without response likewise showed low normalized clonal expansion. The investigators did not determine what antigen specificity the expanded peripheral T cells had.

Clones were read by immunoSEQ multiplex PCR, and TCRdb kept only the in-frame ones, dropping some. The data show about 77,000 clones, around 87% seen once. A note on this clone: Its antigen is not identified.

The CDR3 is 16 residues long. Germline CDR1 reads SEHNR; CDR2 reads FQNEAQ (reference sequence). Trimming at V came to 5 bases and at J to 3 bases, leaving 9 bases not matched to a gene. This clonotype was sampled from an adult with an advanced solid tumor such as melanoma, head and neck, liver or kidney cancer. The sample consisted of CD4+ or CD8+ T cells sorted from blood, taken in a trial of the OX40 agonist ivuxolimab. V gene TRBV7-9 combines with J gene TRBJ2-3, with 9 bases identical to TRBD1. CDR3 nucleotides: TGTGCCAGCAGCACTTACAGGGGGCGAGGAACAGATACGCAGTATTTT. It translates to CASSTYRGRGTDTQYF.